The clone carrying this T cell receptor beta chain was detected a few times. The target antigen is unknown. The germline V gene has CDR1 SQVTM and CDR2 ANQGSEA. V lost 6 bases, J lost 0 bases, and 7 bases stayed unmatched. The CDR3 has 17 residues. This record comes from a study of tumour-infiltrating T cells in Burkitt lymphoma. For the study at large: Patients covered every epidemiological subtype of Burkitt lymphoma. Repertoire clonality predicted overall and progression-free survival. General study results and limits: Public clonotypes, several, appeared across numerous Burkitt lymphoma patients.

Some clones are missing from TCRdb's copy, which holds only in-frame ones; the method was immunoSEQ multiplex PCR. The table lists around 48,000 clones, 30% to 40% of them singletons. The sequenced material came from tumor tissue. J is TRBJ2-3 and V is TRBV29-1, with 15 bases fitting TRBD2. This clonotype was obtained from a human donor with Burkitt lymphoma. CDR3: CSVTGLAGGDSTDTQYF. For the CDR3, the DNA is TGCAGCGTGACGGGACTAGCGGGGGGAGACAGCACAGATACGCAGTATTTT.